The entry below gives a single TCR beta chain sequence along with its context. The antigen is undetermined. The data are from a study of cytomegalovirus exposure and HLA in healthy donors. Study findings and constraints: A later analysis linked a missense DCLRE1C variant to TCR beta V- and J-gene trimming. Apart from CMV serostatus, no immune exposure information was available. Indistinguishability led to the exclusion of some V segments, TRBV6-2 and TRBV6-3 included.

The CDR3 spans 15 residues. V trimming: 5 bases; J trimming: 7 bases; junction bases outside the gene matches: 10. Looked up from germline, CDR1 is MDHEN and CDR2 is SYDVKM. The PCR made use of 60 Vbeta and 13 Jbeta primers. Produced via immunoSEQ multiplex PCR; TCRdb's table is partial and in-frame only. The table lists 60,000 to 70,000 clones, 80% of them singletons. This chain joins TRBV28 and TRBJ1-4; TRBD1 matches 7 bases. The clonotype originates from a woman aged 25-40 years in good health and CMV-seronegative. The sample taken for sequencing was PBMCs. Written as DNA, the CDR3 is TGTGCCAGCAGTCCAGGGGGGCAGATGGGTGAAAAACTGTTTTTT. Residues: CASSPGGQMGEKLFF.